This TCR beta chain appears in the sequencing data of a study of CD8 T cells in Susac syndrome. Looking at the study overall: When their blood was taken, the Susac syndrome patients had either not yet had any therapy, were taking corticosteroids, or were taking intravenous immunoglobulin alone. Whole-study findings and limits: Peak Susac CD8+ clonal expansion was seen in TEMRA cells and active patients.

CDR1 and CDR2 from the germline V gene are MNHEY and SVGEGT. V dropped 0 bases and J dropped 0 bases, with 14 bases sitting between them. This CDR3 has 17 residues. On this clonotype itself: The antigen is undetermined.

The RNA, roughly 0.5 to 1 ug, was put through reverse transcription using random hexamers. An immunoSEQ multiplex PCR generated amplified TCR beta CDR3 products spanning 54 Vbeta and 13 Jbeta. TCRdb analysed the immunoSEQ multiplex PCR reads with MiXCR anew, one entry per CDR3 protein. The table has 75,000 to 80,000 distinct CDR3 sequences, around 94% seen once. Sequenced sample: CD8+ T cells from PBMCs. This TCR was sampled from a human donor with Susac syndrome. This chain uses TRBV6-2 or TRBV6-3 with TRBJ1-2, with D unresolved. In DNA, the CDR3 is TGTGCCAGCAGTTACTCCAGTGGACCACCAGCTAACTATGGCTACACCTTC. Translation gives CASSYSSGPPANYGYTF.